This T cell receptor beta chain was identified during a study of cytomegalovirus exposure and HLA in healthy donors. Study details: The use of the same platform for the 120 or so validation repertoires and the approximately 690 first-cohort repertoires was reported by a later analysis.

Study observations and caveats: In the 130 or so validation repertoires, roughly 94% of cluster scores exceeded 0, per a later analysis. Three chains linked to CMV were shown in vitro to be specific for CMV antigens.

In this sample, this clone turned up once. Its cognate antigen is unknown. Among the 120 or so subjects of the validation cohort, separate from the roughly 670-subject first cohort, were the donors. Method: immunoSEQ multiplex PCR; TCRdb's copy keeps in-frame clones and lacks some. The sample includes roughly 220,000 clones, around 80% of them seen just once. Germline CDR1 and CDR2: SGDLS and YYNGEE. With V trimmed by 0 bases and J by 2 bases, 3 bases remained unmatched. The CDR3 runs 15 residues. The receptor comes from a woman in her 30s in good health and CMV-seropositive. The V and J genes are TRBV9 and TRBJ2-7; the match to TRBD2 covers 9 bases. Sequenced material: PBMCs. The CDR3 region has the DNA TGTGCCAGCAGCGTAGCTAGCGGGAAGACCTACGAGCAGTACTTC. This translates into CASSVASGKTYEQYF.